This T cell receptor beta chain stems from a study of blood T cell repertoires in COVID-19. For the study at large: Specimens from acute and convalescent COVID-19 originated in the United States, Italy and Spain. T cells, B-cell-depleted T cells, or PBMCs provided the cDNA or gDNA that served as material.

In the authors' workflow: Cell counts per sample came from amplifying reference gene primers. Profiled with immunoSEQ multiplex PCR; TCRdb holds only in-frame clones, not every one. The V and J calls and clone size were taken over from that table, and D and trimming were inferred from the DNA. This table holds tens of thousands of clones, approximately 82% found once. V was cut by 0 bases and J by 5 bases, with 13 bases left in between. CDR1 is LGHNA, CDR2 YNFKEQ, per germline. The CDR3 length is 16 residues. The receptor was isolated from a man aged 60 to 69 with acute or convalescent COVID-19. J is TRBJ1-4 and V is TRBV4-2, with D possibly being TRBD1 (5 bases). Input material: peripheral blood. The CDR3 sequence: CASSQDMGQGNEKLFF. DNA of the CDR3: TGTGCCAGCAGCCAAGATATGGGGCAGGGAAATGAAAAACTGTTTTTT.